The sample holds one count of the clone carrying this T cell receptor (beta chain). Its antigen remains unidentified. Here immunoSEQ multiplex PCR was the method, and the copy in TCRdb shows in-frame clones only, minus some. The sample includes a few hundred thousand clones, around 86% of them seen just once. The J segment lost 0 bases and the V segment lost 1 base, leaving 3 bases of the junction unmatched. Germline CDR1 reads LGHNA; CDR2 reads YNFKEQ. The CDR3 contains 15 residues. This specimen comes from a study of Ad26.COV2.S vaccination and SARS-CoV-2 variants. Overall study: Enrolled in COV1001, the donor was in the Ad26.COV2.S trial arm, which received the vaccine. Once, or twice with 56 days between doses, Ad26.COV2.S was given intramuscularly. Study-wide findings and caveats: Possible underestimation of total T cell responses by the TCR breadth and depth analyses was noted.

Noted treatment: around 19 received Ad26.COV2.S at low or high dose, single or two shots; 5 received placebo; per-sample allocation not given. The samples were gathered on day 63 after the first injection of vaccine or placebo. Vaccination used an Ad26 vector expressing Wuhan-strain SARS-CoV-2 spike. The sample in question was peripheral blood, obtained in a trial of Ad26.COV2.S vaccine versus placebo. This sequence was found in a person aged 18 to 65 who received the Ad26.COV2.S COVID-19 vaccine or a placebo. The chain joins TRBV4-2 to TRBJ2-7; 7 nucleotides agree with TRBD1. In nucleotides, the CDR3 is TGTGCCAGCAGCCAAGGGGCAGGGGGCTCCTACGAGCAGTACTTC. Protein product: CASSQGAGGSYEQYF.